Below, one T cell receptor beta chain is given with its context. Its antigen is unknown. Here immunoSEQ multiplex PCR was the method, and the copy in TCRdb shows in-frame clones only, minus some. This sample has roughly 160,000 clones; 80% to 95% occur once, and the top ten carry 1.6%. These data are taken from a study of T cell responses to AZD1222 COVID-19 vaccine. Study-level results: Two doses of AZD1222 preceded a rise in Spike-specific TCR breadth and depth.

This CDR3 comprises 13 residues. Germline-derived CDR1 and CDR2 are SGHAT and FQNNGV. Trimming shortened V by 7 bases and J by 3 bases, and 9 bases separated the two germline ends. The receptor was isolated from an adult in good health. This chain joins TRBV11-2 and TRBJ1-4, with D unclear. Source: peripheral blood, taken on day 0 of AZD1222 vaccination. The CDR3: CASNGRANEKLFF. CDR3 nucleotide sequence: TGTGCCAGCAACGGCAGAGCTAATGAAAAACTGTTTTTT. Filled out from reference TRBV11-2 and TRBJ1-4, the complete variable domain reads EAGVAQSPRYKIIEKRQSVAFWCNPISGHATLYWYQQILGQGPKLLIQFQNNGVVDDSQLPKDRFSAERLKGVDSTLKIQPAKLEDSAVYLCASNGRANEKLFFGSGTQLSVL.